The 32 T cell receptor beta chains listed next were all sequenced from one sample in a study of beta chain features in type 1 diabetes. All of the isolated RNA was reverse transcribed, so expressed TCRB transcripts were sequenced. The method was immunoSEQ multiplex PCR; TCRdb's version includes in-frame clones alone and lacks a portion of them. In the table there are about 13,000 clones, about half of which are singletons. The specimen was stem cell memory CD4+ T cells from blood. The source of these receptors is a man between 18 and 35 years old in good health.

This clone was observed a few times. The J gene is TRBJ2-7, the V gene TRBV7-9; tentative D call: TRBD1 (5 bases). Germline loops: CDR1 SEHNR, CDR2 FQNEAQ (reference sequence). The CDR3 extends over 15 amino acids. The germline V and J ends were trimmed by 5 bases and 6 bases, with 20 bases remaining between them. The CDR3 DNA follows: TGTGCCAGCAGCCCAACAGGATTCACGATGGGCGAGCAGTACTTC. Translated: CASSPTGFTMGEQYF.

The chain couples TRBV4-2 to TRBJ2-5, with TRBD2 identical over 11 bases. Germline V gene sequence: CDR1 LGHNA, CDR2 YNFKEQ. After removal of 4 bases from V and 5 bases from J, the junction contained 9 bases not matched to a gene. The CDR3 contains 16 residues. The CDR3 is CASSRNLAGGRETQYF. Written as DNA, the CDR3 is TGTGCCAGCAGCCGCAATCTAGCGGGGGGCCGGGAGACCCAGTACTTC.

This clone occurred a few times. V usage is TRBV6-1 and J usage is TRBJ1-5, with D possibly matching TRBD1 (6 bases). Deletions cut 6 bases from V and 5 bases from J, with 11 bases between. Germline CDR1 and CDR2: MNHNS and SASEGT. This CDR3 is built from 13 residues. The CDR3 coding sequence is TGTGCCAGCAGAACAGGGATTCATCAGCCCCAGCATTTT. It codes for CASRTGIHQPQHF.

V is TRBV5-6 and J is TRBJ2-3, with a possible D match to TRBD2 (6 bases). With 4 bases removed from V and 4 bases from J, the gap between germline ends came to 13 bases. Germline CDR1 is SGHDT and CDR2 is YYEEEE. The CDR3 covers 14 residues. CDR3 protein: CASSASWEADTQYF. As DNA, the CDR3 is TGTGCCAGCAGCGCCAGCTGGGAGGCAGATACGCAGTATTTT.

This clone showed up just a few times. This chain uses TRBV5-4 with TRBJ2-5, with 7 positions matching TRBD1. Germline V gene sequence: CDR1 SGHNT, CDR2 YYREEE (reference sequence). The CDR3 length is 13 residues. The V gene end was trimmed by 7 bases and the J gene end by 2 bases; junction bases not matched to a gene: 5. The DNA of the CDR3 is TGTGCCAGCCGAAGGACAGGTCAAGAGACCCAGTACTTC. It specifies CASRRTGQETQYF.

This CDR3 reads CASCRLAGYEQYF. For the CDR3, the DNA is TGTGCCAGCTGTAGACTAGCGGGTTACGAGCAGTACTTC. The gene calls are TRBV6-6 and TRBJ2-7, with 10 bases lining up with TRBD2. Germline V lookup: CDR1 MNHNY, CDR2 SVGAGI (reference sequence). The CDR3 length is 13 residues. V lost 8 bases and J lost 4; bases outside the gene matches: 5.

The chain joins TRBV4-2 to TRBJ1-2; 9 bases agree with TRBD1. Trimming at V came to 4 bases and at J to 6 bases, leaving 6 bases not matched to a gene. Per the germline V gene, CDR1 is LGHNA and CDR2 is YNFKEQ. This CDR3 is 14 amino acids long. The CDR3 nucleotides read TGTGCCAGCAGCCCGAGGGACAGGGTTCATGGCTACACCTTC. Protein: CASSPRDRVHGYTF.

The CDR3 is CASSLVAGALNEQFF. In DNA, the CDR3 is TGTGCCAGCAGCTTGGTCGCGGGGGCGTTAAATGAGCAGTTCTTC. The chain combines TRBV5-6 with TRBJ2-1; D might be TRBD2 (7 bases). The V gene lost 0 bases and the J gene lost 7 bases, with 14 bases spanning the gap. This CDR3 contains 15 residues. Germline V CDR1 and CDR2: SGHDT, YYEEEE.

This chain uses TRBV28 with TRBJ1-5; 10 nucleotides agree with TRBD1. Germline V gene lookup returns CDR1 MDHEN and CDR2 SYDVKM. The CDR3 consists of 15 residues. V was clipped by 6 bases and J by 3 bases; unmatched bases: 5. The CDR3 protein is CASSPGQGDNQPQHF. CDR3 DNA: TGTGCCAGCAGCCCAGGACAGGGGGACAATCAGCCCCAGCATTTT.

This clone is categorized as medium-sized (0.01 to 0.1%). The chain recombines TRBV7-2 with TRBJ2-3, with 11 bases matching TRBD2. J lost 0 bases, V lost 5 bases, and 4 bases had no gene match. The CDR3 contains 16 residues. CDR1 is SGHTA, CDR2 FQGNSA, per germline. This CDR3 is CASSARLAGSTDTQYF. The CDR3 DNA is TGTGCCAGCAGCGCCAGACTAGCGGGGAGCACAGATACGCAGTATTTT.

The chain couples TRBV29-1 to TRBJ1-2; D perhaps matches TRBD1 (5 bases). The germline CDR1 and CDR2 sequences are SQVTM and ANQGSEA. Trimming took off 1 base at V and 5 bases at J, with 11 bases between the two ends. The CDR3 sequence is 13 residues long. The DNA of the CDR3 is TGCAGCGTTGAAGTGGGGAGGGGATATGGCTACACCTTC. Translated: CSVEVGRGYGYTF.

For the CDR3, the DNA is TGCGCCAGCAGCTTGGTAGGAGACTATGGCTACACCTTC. This translates into CASSLVGDYGYTF. The gene calls are TRBV5-1 and TRBJ1-2, with D unclear. The V end was cut by 0 bases, the J end by 3 bases, with 6 bases between. The CDR3 length is 13 residues. From germline, CDR1 is SGHRS and CDR2 YFSETQ. The full variable domain, completed using reference TRBV5-1 and TRBJ1-2, is KAGVTQTPRYLIKTRGQQVTLSCSPISGHRSVSWYQQTPGQGLQFLFEYFSETQRNKGNFPGRFSGRQFSNSRSEMNVSTLELGDSALYLCASSLVGDYGYTFGSGTRLTVV.

This clone has only a few counts. The chain links TRBV7-2 to TRBJ1-4; the match to TRBD1 covers 7 bases. Germline CDR1 SGHTA, CDR2 FQGNSA. This CDR3 region has 14 residues. J gave up 5 bases and V 1 base, and 1 base lay outside the gene matches. CDR3 residues: CASSLGDRNEKLFF. CDR3 in DNA: TGTGCCAGCAGCTTAGGGGACAGAAATGAAAAACTGTTTTTT.

The rearrangement links TRBV6-1 to TRBJ2-3; possibly TRBD2 for D (6 bases). CDR3 length: 14 amino acids. Trimming shortened V by 8 bases and J by 5 bases, and 17 bases separated the two germline ends. The V gene's germline CDR1 is MNHNS and CDR2 SASEGT. CDR3 in amino acids: CASLGTGEGDTQYF. CDR3 nucleotides: TGTGCCAGCCTAGGGACGGGAGAGGGAGATACGCAGTATTTT.

This clone occurred a few times. The chain joins TRBV7-2 to TRBJ1-2, with TRBD1 identical over 10 bases. Losses at the gene ends were 7 bases for V and 4 bases for J; bases not matched to a gene: 12. Germline CDR1 SGHTA, CDR2 FQGNSA. The CDR3 runs 16 residues. As DNA, the CDR3 is TGTGCCAGCACCCGTGCGGGACAGGGGTACAGCTATGGCTACACCTTC. Encoded protein: CASTRAGQGYSYGYTF.

This chain connects TRBV28 to TRBJ1-5, with 8 bases that match TRBD1. V was clipped by 7 bases and J by 0 bases; unmatched bases: 5. The length of the CDR3 is 15 residues. Germline-derived CDR1 and CDR2 are MDHEN and SYDVKM. The CDR3 nucleotides read TGTGCCAGCACCAAGGGACAGGCTAGCAATCAGCCCCAGCATTTT. Encoded protein: CASTKGQASNQPQHF.

This clone was seen more than once but under ten times. The chain has TRBV9 and TRBJ2-1; maybe TRBD2 (5 bases). CDR1 and CDR2 (germline): SGDLS, YYNGEE. V dropped 0 bases and J dropped 1 base, with 11 bases sitting between them. The CDR3 is 16 residues long. CDR3: CASSVEVRDSYNEQFF. DNA of the CDR3: TGTGCCAGCAGCGTAGAGGTGAGGGATTCCTACAATGAGCAGTTCTTC.

This clone was detected only a few times. V and J are TRBV28 and TRBJ2-1; possible D gene TRBD2, 6 bases. V lost 5 bases and J 7 bases, leaving 18 bases between the germline ends. The CDR3 is made up of 15 amino acids. The germline gives CDR1 MDHEN, CDR2 SYDVKM. CDR3 in amino acids: CASSRRGPLGNEQFF. The CDR3 DNA follows: TGTGCCAGCAGTCGGCGGGGCCCCCTGGGGAATGAGCAGTTCTTC.

The chain links TRBV7-3 to TRBJ2-3, with D maybe TRBD2 (7 bases). The CDR3 is made up of 17 amino acids. Germline loops: CDR1 SGHTA, CDR2 FQGTGA. Trimming took 1 base from V and 2 from J, leaving 16 bases between them. The CDR3 sequence: CASSLRGAGAFTDTQYF. The CDR3 nucleotides read TGTGCCAGCAGCTTAAGAGGGGCGGGGGCCTTCACAGATACGCAGTATTTT.

CDR3 in amino acids: CASSSPRGLAGGYNEQFF. The DNA for the CDR3 is TGTGCCAGCAGCTCCCCCAGGGGTTTAGCGGGGGGTTACAATGAGCAGTTCTTC. This chain connects TRBV7-2 to TRBJ2-1; TRBD2 matches 10 bases. The V gene end was trimmed by 4 bases and the J gene end by 4 bases; junction bases not matched to a gene: 13. CDR1 and CDR2 from the germline V gene are SGHTA and FQGNSA. This CDR3 has 18 amino acids.

The chain is built from TRBV6-6 and TRBJ1-2, with 7 bases lining up with TRBD1. Germline assignment: CDR1 MNHNY and CDR2 SVGAGI (reference sequence). This CDR3 is built from 15 residues. V lost 2 bases to trimming and J lost 4 bases; unmatched junction nucleotides: 7. The CDR3 sequence is CASSYGSGGIYGYTF. For the CDR3, the DNA is TGTGCCAGCAGTTACGGTTCAGGGGGGATCTATGGCTACACCTTC.

This clone was counted between two and nine times. The chain recombines TRBV15 with TRBJ2-4; D perhaps matches TRBD2 (6 bases). V lost 7 bases and J 6 bases, leaving 10 bases between the germline ends. The CDR3 length is 12 residues. Per germline, CDR1 LNHNV and CDR2 YYDKDF (reference sequence). For the CDR3, the DNA is TGTGCCACCAAGACTAGAGGAAACATTCAGTACTTC. Translation: CATKTRGNIQYF.

The chain employs TRBV30 and TRBJ1-4; 7 bases are shared with TRBD1. The CDR3 spans 16 residues. Germline V CDR1 and CDR2: GTSNPN, SVGIG (reference sequence). With 2 bases clipped from V and 8 bases from J, the junction kept 14 bases outside the gene matches. The CDR3 region has the DNA TGTGCCTGGAGTCAACCCGGGACGGTGACAGGGGAAAAACTGTTTTTT. This gives the protein CAWSQPGTVTGEKLFF.

Details on this clone: Other nucleotide sequences from this sample produce the same CDR3. The V and J genes are TRBV28 and TRBJ1-6; D gene ambiguous. The ends were cut back, 6 bases at V and 4 bases at J, with 13 bases in the middle. CDR1 MDHEN and CDR2 SYDVKM come from the germline V gene. This CDR3 region has 15 residues. This CDR3 reads CASRRRANYNSPLHF. The CDR3 DNA reads as TGTGCCAGCAGAAGGAGGGCTAATTATAATTCACCCCTCCACTTT.

This chain connects TRBV10-3 to TRBJ2-1; 9 nucleotides line up with TRBD2. The germline gives CDR1 ENHRY, CDR2 SYGVKD. The CDR3 contains 17 residues. The J segment lost 5 bases and the V segment lost 6 bases, leaving 14 bases of the junction unmatched. CDR3 sequence reads: CAIRALAGGPSDNEQFF. The DNA of the CDR3 is TGTGCCATCAGGGCACTTGCGGGGGGGCCTTCAGACAATGAGCAGTTCTTC.

The sample holds a few counts of this clone. The J gene is TRBJ1-2, the V gene TRBV5-4; unclear D gene. In germline, CDR1 is SGHNT, CDR2 YYREEE (reference sequence). V lost 1 base and J 5 bases, leaving 9 bases between the germline ends. The CDR3 totals 13 residues. CDR3 DNA: TGTGCCAGCAGCTTGAGGGAGGATTATGGCTACACCTTC. Translating gives CASSLREDYGYTF.

The rearrangement joins TRBV29-1 to TRBJ1-4; TRBD1 matches 10 bases. This CDR3 is built from 15 residues. The germline V gene has CDR1 SQVTM and CDR2 ANQGSEA. The V segment lost 7 bases and the J segment 4 bases; nucleotides outside the gene matches: 9. The CDR3 DNA reads as TGCAGCGACAGGGACAGGGGAGTGTTTAATGAAAAACTGTTTTTT. Residues: CSDRDRGVFNEKLFF. Supplemented by reference TRBV29-1 and TRBJ1-4, the full variable domain reads SAVISQKPSRDICQRGTSLTIQCQVDSQVTMMFWYRQQPGQSLTLIATANQGSEATYESGFVIDKFPISRPNLTFSTLTVSNMSPEDSSIYLCSDRDRGVFNEKLFFGSGTQLSVL.

The CDR3 sequence: CASSYGQETQYF. CDR3 in DNA: TGTGCCAGCAGCTACGGGCAAGAGACCCAGTACTTC. The chain employs TRBV14 and TRBJ2-5, with no clear D. Trimming took 5 bases from V and 2 from J, leaving 6 bases between them. CDR3 length: 12 residues. Germline-derived CDR1 and CDR2 are SGHDN and FVKESK.

The chain combines TRBV6-5 with TRBJ2-7; D may be TRBD1 (5 bases). Trimming stripped 6 bases from V and 3 bases from J, with 18 bases between. The CDR3 sequence is 15 residues long. From germline, CDR1 is MNHEY and CDR2 SVGAGI. The CDR3 sequence: CASRPQETGRYEQYF. CDR3 bases: TGTGCCAGCAGGCCACAGGAAACAGGCCGCTACGAGCAGTACTTC.

The chain joins TRBV14 to TRBJ2-2, with D maybe TRBD1 (6 bases). Germline V CDR1 and CDR2: SGHDN, FVKESK. Trimming stripped 6 bases from V and 3 bases from J, with 17 bases between. There are 16 residues in the CDR3. The CDR3 loop is CASSPSRGHYTGELFF. The CDR3 region has the DNA TGTGCCAGCAGTCCAAGTCGGGGACACTACACCGGGGAGCTGTTTTTT.

This clone was observed a handful of times. The genes are TRBV10-3 and TRBJ2-1, with no clear D. V was pared by 4 bases and J by 9 bases, with 10 bases between. This CDR3 contains 12 residues. Germline CDR1 reads ENHRY; CDR2 reads SYGVKD. The CDR3 region is CAISGSGGEQFF. The DNA for the CDR3 is TGTGCCATCAGTGGCAGTGGCGGTGAGCAGTTCTTC.

This clone was recorded a few times. The chain is built from TRBV11-2 and TRBJ2-3, with 11 positions matching TRBD2. This CDR3 spans 16 amino acids. The ends lost 5 bases at V and 3 bases at J; junction bases unmatched: 7. In germline, CDR1 is SGHAT, CDR2 FQNNGV. CDR3 nucleotides: TGTGCCAGCAGCACCGGACTAGCGGGTGGGACAGATACGCAGTATTTT. This translates into CASSTGLAGGTDTQYF.